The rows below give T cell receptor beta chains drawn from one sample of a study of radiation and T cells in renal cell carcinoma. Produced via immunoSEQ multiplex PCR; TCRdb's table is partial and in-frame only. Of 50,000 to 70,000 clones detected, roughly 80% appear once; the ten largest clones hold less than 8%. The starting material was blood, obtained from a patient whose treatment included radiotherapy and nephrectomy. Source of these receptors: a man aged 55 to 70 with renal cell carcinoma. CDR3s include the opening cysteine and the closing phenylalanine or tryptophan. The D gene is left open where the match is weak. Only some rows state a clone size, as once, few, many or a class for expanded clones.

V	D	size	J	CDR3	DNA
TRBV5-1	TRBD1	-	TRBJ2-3	CASSTTMDRGLEVTQYF	TGCGCCAGCAGCACTACCATGGACAGGGGTCTGGAAGTAACGCAGTATTTT
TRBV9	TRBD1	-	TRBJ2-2	CASSGRTGNTGELFF	TGTGCCAGCAGCGGCAGGACAGGAAACACCGGGGAGCTGTTTTTT
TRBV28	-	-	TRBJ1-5	CASSSTTGLLPQHF	TGTGCCAGCAGCTCCACCACAGGGTTACTGCCCCAGCATTTT
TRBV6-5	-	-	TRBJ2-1	CASKEGPSYNEQFF	TGTGCCAGCAAAGAGGGGCCCTCCTACAATGAGCAGTTCTTC
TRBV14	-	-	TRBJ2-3	CASSRVRGTDTQYF	TGTGCCAGCAGCCGTGTAAGGGGTACAGATACGCAGTATTTT
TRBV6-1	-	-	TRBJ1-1	CASTHGGAGNTEAFF	TGTGCCAGCACCCATGGGGGGGCTGGGAACACTGAAGCTTTCTTT
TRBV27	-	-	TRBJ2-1	CASSLLGSEEFF	TGTGCCAGCAGCCTCCTCGGGAGCGAGGAGTTCTTC
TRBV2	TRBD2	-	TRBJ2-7	CASSSGGLSYEQYF	TGTGCCAGCAGCAGCGGGGGGCTCTCCTACGAGCAGTACTTC
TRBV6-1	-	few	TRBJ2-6	CASSEGVLVGANVLTF	TGTGCCAGCAGTGAAGGGGTCCTAGTGGGGGCCAACGTCCTGACTTTC
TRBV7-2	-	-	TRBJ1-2	CASSLEALNYGYTF	TGTGCCAGCAGCTTAGAAGCCTTAAACTATGGCTACACCTTC
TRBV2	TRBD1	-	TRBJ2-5	CASSQPLLGQVTQETQYF	TGTGCCAGCAGTCAACCCCTACTTGGACAGGTCACCCAAGAGACCCAGTACTTC
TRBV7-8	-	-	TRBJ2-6	CASSFQTRISGANVLTF	TGTGCCAGCAGCTTCCAGACGCGAATCTCTGGGGCCAACGTCCTGACTTTC
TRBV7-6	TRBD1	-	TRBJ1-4	CASSRGQGSEKLFF	TGTGCCAGCAGCCGAGGACAGGGTAGTGAAAAACTGTTTTTT
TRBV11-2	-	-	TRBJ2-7	CASTLRGGAYEQYF	TGTGCCAGCACCCTACGGGGCGGGGCCTACGAGCAGTACTTC
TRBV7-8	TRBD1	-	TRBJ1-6	CASSSGQGRDSPLHF	TGTGCCAGCAGCTCGGGACAGGGTAGGGATTCACCCCTCCACTTT
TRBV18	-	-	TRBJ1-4	CASSQRSGENEKLFF	TGTGCCAGCTCACAGAGATCAGGGGAAAATGAAAAACTGTTTTTT
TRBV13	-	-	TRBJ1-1	CASSSDKNTEAFF	TGTGCCAGCAGCTCGGACAAGAACACTGAAGCTTTCTTT
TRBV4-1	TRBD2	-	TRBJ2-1	CASSQEWLAGSNEQFF	TGCGCCAGCAGCCAAGAGTGGCTAGCGGGCTCCAATGAGCAGTTCTTC
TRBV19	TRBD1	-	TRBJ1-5	CASSGGTGNQPQHF	TGTGCCAGTAGTGGGGGGACAGGTAATCAGCCCCAGCATTTT
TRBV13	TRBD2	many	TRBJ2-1	CASSLGSGGNNEQFF	TGTGCCAGCAGCTTAGGCAGCGGGGGGAATAATGAGCAGTTCTTC
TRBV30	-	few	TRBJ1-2	CACSRQPDGGYTF	TGTGCCTGTTCGAGACAGCCGGACGGTGGCTACACCTTC
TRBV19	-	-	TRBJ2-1	CASSARQGNRDEQFF	TGTGCCAGTTCGGCTCGGCAGGGGAATCGGGATGAGCAGTTCTTC
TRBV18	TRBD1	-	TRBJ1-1	CASSPRTGAFGAEAFF	TGTGCCAGCTCACCAAGGACAGGGGCCTTTGGGGCTGAAGCTTTCTTT
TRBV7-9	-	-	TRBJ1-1	CASSTRTETNTEAFF	TGTGCCAGCAGCACGAGGACAGAAACGAACACTGAAGCTTTCTTT
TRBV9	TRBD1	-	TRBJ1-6	CASSSNRGFNSPLHF	TGTGCCAGCAGCTCAAACAGGGGATTTAATTCACCCCTCCACTTT
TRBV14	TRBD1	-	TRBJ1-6	CASSFGSGQSNSPLHF	TGTGCCAGCAGCTTTGGCTCGGGACAGAGTAATTCACCCCTCCACTTT
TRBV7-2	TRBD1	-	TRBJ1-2	CASSPSPGQGSYGYTF	TGTGCCAGCAGCCCATCTCCGGGACAGGGGTCCTATGGCTACACCTTC
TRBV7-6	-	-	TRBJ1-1	CSSRDRSNTEAFF	TGTTCCAGCCGGGACCGCTCGAACACTGAAGCTTTCTTT
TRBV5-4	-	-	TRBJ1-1	CASSLALGSGTEAFF	TGTGCCAGCAGCTTGGCTCTAGGGTCCGGGACTGAAGCTTTCTTT
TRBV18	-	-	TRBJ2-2	CASSPRTDTGELFF	TGTGCCAGCTCACCTAGGACGGACACCGGGGAGCTGTTTTTT
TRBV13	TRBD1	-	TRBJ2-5	CASKTQGLQETQYF	TGTGCCAGCAAAACACAGGGGCTCCAAGAGACCCAGTACTTC
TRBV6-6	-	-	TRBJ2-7	CASSYSPPLAEQYF	TGTGCCAGCAGTTACTCCCCTCCCCTAGCCGAGCAGTACTTC
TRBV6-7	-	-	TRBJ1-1	CASSYMGGVDTEAFF	TGTGCCAGCAGTTATATGGGGGGGGTGGACACTGAAGCTTTCTTT